This T cell receptor (beta chain) was sequenced during a study of cytomegalovirus exposure and HLA in healthy donors. General study points: A few of the chains that were CMV-associated were confirmed in vitro to be specific for CMV antigens.

Concerning this clone itself: Its antigen is not identified.

Assay used: immunoSEQ multiplex PCR; TCRdb lists only in-frame clones, some missing. The sample contains roughly 300,000 clones, roughly 88% of which appear only once. The donors belonged to the approximately 110-subject validation cohort, separate from the roughly 600-subject first cohort. This CDR3 has 13 residues. Trimming removed 3 bases from V and 1 base from J, with 7 bases in between. CDR1 and CDR2 (germline): SGHRS, YFSETQ. The specimen was PBMCs. This chain links TRBV5-1 with TRBJ1-1; D gene ambiguous. The sequence was collected from a woman under 30 in good health and CMV-seronegative. The CDR3 spells CASSSRGNTEAFF. CDR3 bases: TGCGCCAGCAGCTCCCGGGGGAACACTGAAGCTTTCTTT.